The 21 T cell receptor beta chains given below trace back to one sample, sequenced in a study of cytomegalovirus exposure and HLA in healthy donors. The PCR used 60 Vbeta and 13 Jbeta primers. TCRdb keeps only in-frame clones here, not all; method: immunoSEQ multiplex PCR. The data hold around 150,000 clones, with approximately 79% observed a single time. The sequencing sample was made of PBMCs. Receptor source: a woman aged 25 to 45 in good health and CMV-seronegative.

The chain recombines TRBV7-3 with TRBJ1-2, with D possibly TRBD1 on 6 matching bases. Germline assignment: CDR1 SGHTA and CDR2 FQGTGA. The CDR3 has 14 residues. V shed 5 bases and J shed 5 bases, with 15 bases lying between them. In DNA, the CDR3 is TGTGCCAGCAGCCCCCGGTCAGGGGCTTATGGCTACACCTTC. It is translated as CASSPRSGAYGYTF.

The chain couples TRBV29-1 to TRBJ1-5, with D unresolved. Per germline, CDR1 SQVTM and CDR2 ANQGSEA. V was clipped by 4 bases and J by 1 base, with 5 bases between them. The CDR3 runs to 12 residues. For the CDR3, the DNA is TGCAGCGTTGGCGGGAGCAATCAGCCCCAGCATTTT. Its translation is CSVGGSNQPQHF.

The chain couples TRBV15 to TRBJ2-7; weak D call: TRBD2 (5 bases). The germline gives CDR1 LNHNV, CDR2 YYDKDF (reference sequence). CDR3 size: 15 residues. Trimming removed 0 bases from V and 7 bases from J, with 16 bases in between. CDR3 loop: CATSRDLPRSGEQYF. The DNA of the CDR3 is TGTGCCACCAGCAGAGACCTGCCAAGGTCGGGGGAGCAGTACTTC.

The chain joins TRBV4-2 to TRBJ1-4; D possibly corresponds to TRBD1 (5 bases). Germline CDR1 LGHNA, CDR2 YNFKEQ. The CDR3 has 15 amino acids. V lost 0 bases and J lost 6, with 11 bases in between. In DNA form, the CDR3 reads TGTGCCAGCAGCCAAGAGGGCAGGGAATATGAAAAACTGTTTTTT. It codes for CASSQEGREYEKLFF.

The chain couples TRBV5-1 to TRBJ2-5; 7 bases line up with TRBD2. Germline trimming cut 0 bases from V and 1 base from J; bases unmatched to any gene: 3. The CDR3 extends over 15 amino acids. CDR1 SGHRS and CDR2 YFSETQ come from the germline V gene. CDR3 nucleotides: TGCGCCAGCAGCTTGGTACCGGGGGGCCAAGAGACCCAGTACTTC. It is translated as CASSLVPGGQETQYF.

V and J are TRBV11-3 and TRBJ2-3; 12 bases line up with TRBD2. This CDR3 is 17 amino acids long. Trimming cost V 3 bases and J 6 bases; bases outside gene matches: 10. Germline CDR1 is SGHNT and CDR2 is YENEEA. CDR3 nucleotides: TGTGCCAGCAGCTTCTCTAGCGGGGGGGCGGCGGGGGATACGCAGTATTTT. Amino acid sequence: CASSFSSGGAAGDTQYF.

This clone appeared once. The V call is TRBV29-1, the J call TRBJ1-4; 11 bases match TRBD1. V gave up 7 bases and J gave up 5 bases; unmatched junction bases: 3. The germline V gene has CDR1 SQVTM and CDR2 ANQGSEA. There are 13 residues in the CDR3. CDR3 nucleotides: TGCAGCGCCCGGGACAGGGGGAATGAAAAACTGTTTTTT. It specifies CSARDRGNEKLFF. The variable domain in full, completed from reference TRBV29-1 and TRBJ1-4, reads SAVISQKPSRDICQRGTSLTIQCQVDSQVTMMFWYRQQPGQSLTLIATANQGSEATYESGFVIDKFPISRPNLTFSTLTVSNMSPEDSSIYLCSARDRGNEKLFFGSGTQLSVL.

The chain carries TRBV9 and TRBJ2-7; D may be TRBD1 (5 bases). Between the trimmed V and J ends, which lost 0 bases and 3 bases, there was a span of 7 bases. CDR1 SGDLS and CDR2 YYNGEE come from the germline V gene. The CDR3 sequence is 13 residues long. This chain's CDR3 is CASSVGRDYEQYF. CDR3 nucleotide sequence: TGTGCCAGCAGCGTAGGCAGGGACTACGAGCAGTACTTC.

Comments on this clone: One junction end does not reproduce the germline sequence, and a read error may be involved. At the DNA level, this CDR3 is encoded by other sequences in the same sample as well. The rearrangement links TRBV6-1 to TRBJ1-4; 8 bases line up with TRBD1. Looked up from germline, CDR1 is MNHNS and CDR2 is SASEGT. The CDR3 consists of 15 residues. The CDR3 nucleotides are TGCGCCAGCAGGGGACAGGATGCAACTAATGAAAAACTGTTTTTT. Translation gives CASRGQDATNEKLFF.

The rearrangement joins TRBV18 to TRBJ1-1; possibly TRBD1 for D (5 bases). The CDR3 spans 15 residues. Germline V lookup: CDR1 KGHSH, CDR2 LQKENI. V was clipped by 3 bases and J by 0 bases, with 11 bases between them. The CDR3 DNA sequence: TGTGCCAGCTCACCGCTGGACACTTTGAACACTGAAGCTTTCTTT. It codes for CASSPLDTLNTEAFF.

The CDR3 loop reads CASSAGENTEAFF. In DNA, the CDR3 is TGTGCCAGCAGTGCAGGGGAGAACACTGAAGCTTTCTTT. The chain employs TRBV2 and TRBJ1-1, with D maybe TRBD1 (6 bases). The germline V and J ends were trimmed by 4 bases and 1 base, with 7 bases remaining between them. The CDR3 sequence is 13 residues long. Germline V lookup: CDR1 SNHLY, CDR2 FYNNEI.

This chain connects TRBV12-5 to TRBJ2-2; D remains ambiguous. This CDR3 is 12 amino acids long. V lost 2 bases to trimming and J lost 6 bases, with 4 bases between them. In germline, CDR1 is LGHNT, CDR2 FRNRAP. The CDR3 region is CASGLYSGELFF. The CDR3 nucleotides read TGTGCTAGTGGTTTGTATTCCGGGGAGCTGTTTTTT.

The chain links TRBV19 to TRBJ1-1, with D perhaps matching TRBD1 (6 bases). The V gene's germline CDR1 is LNHDA and CDR2 SQIVND (reference sequence). V lost 7 bases and J 5 bases, leaving 17 bases between the germline ends. The CDR3 is 14 residues long. CDR3 sequence (DNA): TGTGCCAGTAAGGAGGGGGGGCGCTTTACTGAAGCTTTCTTT. Translating it yields CASKEGGRFTEAFF.

The rearrangement links TRBV5-5 to TRBJ1-1; 10 nucleotides align to TRBD1. Germline V gene data show CDR1 as SGHKS and CDR2 as YYEKEE (reference sequence). V shed 5 bases, J shed 3 bases, and the junction held 4 bases outside the gene matches. This CDR3 is built from 14 residues. The CDR3 region is CASRTGTGDTEAFF. The CDR3 DNA follows: TGTGCCAGCAGGACCGGGACAGGGGACACTGAAGCTTTCTTT.

V gene TRBV30 combines with J gene TRBJ2-7, with 8 bases fitting TRBD1. The V gene's germline CDR1 is GTSNPN and CDR2 SVGIG (reference sequence). V shed 0 bases, J shed 2 bases, and the junction held 12 bases outside the gene matches. The CDR3 has 17 amino acids. As DNA, the CDR3 is TGTGCCTGGAGTGTAGGAAGTTGGGGACAGGAAACCTACGAGCAGTACTTC. This translates into CAWSVGSWGQETYEQYF.

The chain employs TRBV27 and TRBJ2-3; 8 bases are shared with TRBD2. Germline trimming cut 8 bases from V and 11 bases from J; bases unmatched to any gene: 12. CDR1 is MNHEY and CDR2 is SMNVEV in the germline V gene (reference sequence). The CDR3 sequence is 13 residues long. DNA of the CDR3: TGTGCCAGCTCCTTAAGGGCGGGGGGAGGGCAGTATTTT. This translates into CASSLRAGGGQYF.

The V and J genes are TRBV19 and TRBJ2-5, with a possible D match to TRBD1 (5 bases). V lost 0 bases to trimming and J lost 4 bases, with 15 bases between them. Germline CDR1 is LNHDA and CDR2 is SQIVND (reference sequence). The CDR3 consists of 16 residues. CDR3 in DNA: TGTGCCAGTAGTATAGATCATGGCAGGGAAGGAGAGACCCAGTACTTC. As protein: CASSIDHGREGETQYF. Full variable domain (missing parts from reference TRBV19 and TRBJ2-5): DGGITQSPKYLFRKEGQNVTLSCEQNLNHDAMYWYRQDPGQGLRLIYYSQIVNDFQKGDIAEGYSVSREKKESFPLTVTSAQKNPTAFYLCASSIDHGREGETQYFGPGTRLLVL.

J is TRBJ2-1 and V is TRBV4-1; 9 nucleotides align to TRBD1. The CDR3 has 15 amino acids. The trim removed 4 bases at V and 7 bases at J, leaving 8 bases unmatched. Germline CDR1 MGHRA, CDR2 YSYEKL. CDR3 loop: CASSPTQGARNEQFF. The DNA for the CDR3 is TGCGCCAGCAGCCCAACACAGGGGGCGAGGAATGAGCAGTTCTTC.

The rearrangement uses TRBV7-2 and TRBJ2-5, with 9 bases that match TRBD1. The CDR3 spans 14 residues. The germline V gene encodes CDR1 SGHTA and CDR2 FQGNSA. V was pared by 6 bases and J by 4 bases, with 6 bases of the junction left unmatched. CDR3 DNA sequence: TGTGCCAGCAGGGGACAGGGTCAGGGAGAGACCCAGTACTTC. Its translation is CASRGQGQGETQYF.

The J gene is TRBJ2-2, the V gene TRBV6-4, with 11 bases matching TRBD1. The CDR3 length is 15 residues. CDR1 and CDR2 (germline): MRHNA, SNTAGT. The ends lost 6 bases at V and 3 bases at J; junction bases unmatched: 3. This CDR3 reads CASRWDRGYTGELFF. The CDR3, as DNA: TGTGCCAGCAGATGGGACAGGGGGTACACCGGGGAGCTGTTTTTT.

Concerning this clone: The junction departs from germline at one end; a sequencing error may be responsible. The rearrangement joins TRBV7-9 to TRBJ1-1; no reliable D call. The CDR3 has 12 residues. Germline V lookup: CDR1 SEHNR, CDR2 FQNEAQ (reference sequence). The CDR3 DNA reads TGTTCCAGCAGCGGGCGTAGTACTGAAGCTTTCTTT. This translates into CSSSGRSTEAFF.